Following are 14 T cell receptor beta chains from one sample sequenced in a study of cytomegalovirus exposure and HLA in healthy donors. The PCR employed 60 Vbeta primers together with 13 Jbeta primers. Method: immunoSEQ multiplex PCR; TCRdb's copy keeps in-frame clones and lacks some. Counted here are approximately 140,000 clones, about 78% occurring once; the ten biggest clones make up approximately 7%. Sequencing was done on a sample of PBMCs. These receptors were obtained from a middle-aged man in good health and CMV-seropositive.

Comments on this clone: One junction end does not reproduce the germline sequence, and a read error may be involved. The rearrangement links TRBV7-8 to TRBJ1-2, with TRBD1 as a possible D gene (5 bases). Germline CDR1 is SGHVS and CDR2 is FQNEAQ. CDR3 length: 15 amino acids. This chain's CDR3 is CANSLQQGFNYGYTF. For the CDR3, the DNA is TGTGCCAACAGCTTACAGCAGGGATTTAACTATGGCTACACCTTC. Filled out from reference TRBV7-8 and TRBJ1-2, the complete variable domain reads GAGVSQSPRYKVAKRGQDVALRCDPISGHVSLFWYQQALGQGPEFLTYFQNEAQLDKSGLPSDRFFAERPEGSVSTLKIQRTQQEDSAVYLCANSLQQGFNYGYTFGSGTRLTVV.

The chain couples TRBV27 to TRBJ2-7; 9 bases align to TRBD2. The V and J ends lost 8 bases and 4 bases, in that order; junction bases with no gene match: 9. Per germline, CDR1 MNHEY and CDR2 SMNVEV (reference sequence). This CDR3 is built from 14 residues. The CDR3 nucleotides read TGTGCCAGCCCCGCAGGCGGGGGGGCGTACGAGCAGTACTTC. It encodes CASPAGGGAYEQYF.

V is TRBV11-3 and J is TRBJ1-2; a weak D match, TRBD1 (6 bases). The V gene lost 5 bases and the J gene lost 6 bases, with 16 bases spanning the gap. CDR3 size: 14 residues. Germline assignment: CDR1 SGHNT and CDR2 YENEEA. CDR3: CASSPRGGPDGYTF. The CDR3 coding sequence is TGTGCCAGCAGCCCCCGGGGGGGCCCCGATGGCTACACCTTC.

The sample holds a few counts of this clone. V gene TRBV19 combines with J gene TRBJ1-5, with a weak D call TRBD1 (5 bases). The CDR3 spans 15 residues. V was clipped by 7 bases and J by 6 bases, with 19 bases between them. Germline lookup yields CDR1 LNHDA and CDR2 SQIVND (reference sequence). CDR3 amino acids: CASTMGLPRGQPQHF. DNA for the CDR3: TGTGCCAGTACAATGGGACTCCCGAGGGGTCAGCCCCAGCATTTT.

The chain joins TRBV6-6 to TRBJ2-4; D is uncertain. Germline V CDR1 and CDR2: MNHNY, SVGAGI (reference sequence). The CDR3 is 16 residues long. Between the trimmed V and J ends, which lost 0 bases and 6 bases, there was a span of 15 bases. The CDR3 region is CASSYSGPNPVNIQYF. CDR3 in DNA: TGTGCCAGCAGTTACTCGGGCCCCAACCCAGTAAACATTCAGTACTTC.

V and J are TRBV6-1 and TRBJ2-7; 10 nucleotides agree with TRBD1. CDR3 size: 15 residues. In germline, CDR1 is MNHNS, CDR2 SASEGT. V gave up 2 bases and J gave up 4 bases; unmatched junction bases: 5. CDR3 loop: CASSETGTGVYEQYF. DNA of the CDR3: TGTGCCAGCAGTGAAACCGGGACAGGGGTATACGAGCAGTACTTC.

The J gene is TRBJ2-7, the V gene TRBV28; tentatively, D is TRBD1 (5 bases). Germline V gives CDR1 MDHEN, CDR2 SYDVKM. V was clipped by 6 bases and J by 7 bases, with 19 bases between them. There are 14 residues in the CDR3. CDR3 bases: TGTGCCAGCAGCTCCAGACAGTCCCGCATGGAGCAGTACTTC. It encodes CASSSRQSRMEQYF.

CDR3 residues: CASGLIGQGSTEAFF. Here the CDR3 DNA reads TGTGCCAGCGGACTCATAGGACAGGGGTCCACTGAAGCTTTCTTT. The V and J genes are TRBV2 and TRBJ1-1, with 9 bases aligning to TRBD1. After removal of 8 bases from V and 4 bases from J, the junction contained 11 bases not matched to a gene. Germline loops: CDR1 SNHLY, CDR2 FYNNEI. The CDR3 covers 15 residues.

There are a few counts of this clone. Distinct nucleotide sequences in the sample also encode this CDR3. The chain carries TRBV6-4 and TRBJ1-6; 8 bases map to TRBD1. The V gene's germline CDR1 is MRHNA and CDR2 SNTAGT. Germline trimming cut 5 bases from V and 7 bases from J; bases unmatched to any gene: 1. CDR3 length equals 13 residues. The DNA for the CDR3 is TGTGCCAGCAGTCGACAGGGGAATTCACCCCTCCACTTT. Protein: CASSRQGNSPLHF.

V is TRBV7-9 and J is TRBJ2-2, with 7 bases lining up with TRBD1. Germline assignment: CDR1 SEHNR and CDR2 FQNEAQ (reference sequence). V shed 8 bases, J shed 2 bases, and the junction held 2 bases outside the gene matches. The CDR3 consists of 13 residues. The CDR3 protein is CASHRGNTGELFF. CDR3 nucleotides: TGTGCCAGCCACAGGGGAAACACCGGGGAGCTGTTTTTT.

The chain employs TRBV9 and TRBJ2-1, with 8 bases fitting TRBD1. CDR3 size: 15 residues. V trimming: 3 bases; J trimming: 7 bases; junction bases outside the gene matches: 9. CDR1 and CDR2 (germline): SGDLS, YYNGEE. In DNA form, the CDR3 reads TGTGCCAGCAGCGCCCCGGGACAGGCATTTAATGAGCAGTTCTTC. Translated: CASSAPGQAFNEQFF.

The CDR3 coding sequence is TGTGCCAGCAGCGTAGTGGGTTGGGACAGGGATACTGAAGCTTTCTTT. It specifies CASSVVGWDRDTEAFF. The V gene is TRBV11-2, the J gene TRBJ1-1, with TRBD1 matching 9 bases. J lost 5 bases, V lost 5 bases, and 12 bases had no gene match. The CDR3 spans 16 residues. Germline lookup yields CDR1 SGHAT and CDR2 FQNNGV.

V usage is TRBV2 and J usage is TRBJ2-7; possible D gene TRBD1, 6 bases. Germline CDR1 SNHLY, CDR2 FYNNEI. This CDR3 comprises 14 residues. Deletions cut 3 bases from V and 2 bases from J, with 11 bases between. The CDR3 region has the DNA TGTGCCAGCAGTGATCAGGGGCCGGCCTACGAGCAGTACTTC. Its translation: CASSDQGPAYEQYF.

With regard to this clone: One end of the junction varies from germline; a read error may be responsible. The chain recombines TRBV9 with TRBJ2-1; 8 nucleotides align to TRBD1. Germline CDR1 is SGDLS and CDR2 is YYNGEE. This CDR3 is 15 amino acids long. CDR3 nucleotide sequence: TGTGCCAGCAGCGTCCTACCGGGACAGGTTAACCCTCAGATCTTC. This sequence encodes CASSVLPGQVNPQIF. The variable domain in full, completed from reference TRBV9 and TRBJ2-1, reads DSGVTQTPKHLITATGQRVTLRCSPRSGDLSVYWYQQSLDQGLQFLIQYYNGEERAKGNILERFSAQQFPDLHSELNLSSLELGDSALYFCASSVLPGQVNPQIFGPGTRLTVL.